The next 9 T cell receptor beta chains were all read from a single sample in a study of T cells in women clearing cervical HPV infection. This table comes from immunoSEQ multiplex PCR, and its TCRdb copy is limited to in-frame clones, with some not included. The data include more than 20,000 clones; the top ten clones carry around 24%. Specimen: blood buffy coat. These receptors were obtained from a woman between 18 and 70 years old with a cervical HPV16 infection that either progressed to CIN3+ or cleared (not recorded which).

About this clone itself: The CDR3 is cut off 3 residues early in the read; its end comes from the germline J gene. V gene TRBV5-1 combines with J gene TRBJ2-2, with D hard to call. Germline V CDR1 and CDR2: SGHRS, YFSETQ. This CDR3 is built from 15 residues. The CDR3 sequence: CASSLEVSGESPLFF. Incomplete CDR3 DNA: TGCGCCAGCAGCTTGGAGGTATCAGGAGAATCACCG.

On this clone: The read terminates 3 residues before the CDR3 end, so the remaining end is supplied by the germline J gene. J is TRBJ2-1 and V is TRBV7-2; 7 positions agree with TRBD2. This CDR3 comprises 15 residues. Looked up from germline, CDR1 is SGHTA and CDR2 is FQGNSA. V lost 6 bases to trimming and J lost 0 bases; unmatched junction nucleotides: 5. The sequenced part of the CDR3 DNA is TGTGCCAGCAGAGAAGCGGGGAGCTCCTACAATGAG. Its protein is CASREAGSSYNE. The full CDR3 reads CASREAGSSYNEQFF.

As for this clone: Read coverage stops 3 residues before the CDR3 terminus; the germline J gene supplies the remainder. The chain is built from TRBV5-6 and TRBJ2-1; 10 bases fit TRBD2. Germline V gene lookup returns CDR1 SGHDT and CDR2 YYEEEE. Germline trimming cut 3 bases from V and 8 bases from J; bases unmatched to any gene: 5. The CDR3 loop spans 14 amino acids. The sequenced part of the CDR3 DNA is TGTGCCAGCAGCTCGCTAGCGGGAGTGGATGAG. Protein sequence: CASSSLAGVDE. The full CDR3 sequence reads CASSSLAGVDEQFF.

Details on this clone: The read gets to within 3 residues of the CDR3 end, and the germline J gene fills in the rest. V gene TRBV2 combines with J gene TRBJ1-5; 7 bases are shared with TRBD1. The J segment lost 0 bases and the V segment lost 5 bases, leaving 4 bases of the junction unmatched. The CDR3 runs to 15 residues. Germline values: CDR1 SNHLY, CDR2 FYNNEI. The CDR3 DNA, read in part, is TGTGCCAGCAGTTCAACAGGGGATAGCAATCAGCCC. Translating gives CASSSTGDSNQP. The whole CDR3 region reads CASSSTGDSNQPQHF.

About this clone itself: The CDR3 end is not reached by the read, which stops 3 residues before it; the germline J gene fills it in. The chain carries TRBV7-2 and TRBJ2-4, with D uncertain. The length of the CDR3 is 13 residues. Germline-derived CDR1 and CDR2 are SGHTA and FQGNSA. Partial CDR3 DNA: TGTGCCAGCAGCTTAAGTTGGAGTACGGGT. Its translation: CASSLSWSTG. The whole CDR3 is CASSLSWSTGQYF.

Points on this clone: The CDR3 end is not reached by the read, which stops 3 residues before it; the germline J gene fills it in. The V gene is TRBV7-2, the J gene TRBJ2-5; D may be TRBD1 (7 bases). Germline lookup yields CDR1 SGHTA and CDR2 FQGNSA. The CDR3 extends over 14 amino acids. Trimming took 5 bases from V and 5 from J, leaving 15 bases between them. CDR3 DNA, as far as it was read: TGTGCCAGCAGCCTCAATCCAGGGGGGGAGACC. Translation gives CASSLNPGGET. The entire CDR3 is CASSLNPGGETQYF. The full variable domain, rest sourced from reference TRBV7-2 and TRBJ2-5, is GAGVSQSPSNKVTEKGKDVELRCDPISGHTALYWYRQSLGQGLEFLIYFQGNSAPDKSGLPSDRFSAERTGGSVSTLTIQRTQQEDSAVYLCASSLNPGGETQYFGPGTRLLVL.

The CDR3 here is CASSLAVSGTDTQYF. CDR3 DNA, as far as it was read: TGTGCCAGCAGTTTAGCCGTGAGCGGCACAGATACG. This chain joins TRBV12-3 or TRBV12-4 and TRBJ2-3, with D unclear. The CDR3 extends 3 residues past the end of the read, so its final part is completed from the germline J gene. V was shortened by 0 bases and J by 1 base, with 8 bases between the two germline ends. The CDR3 consists of 15 residues.

Turning to this clone: Coverage ceases 3 residues before the CDR3 finishes, and the germline J gene fills in the end. V gene TRBV5-1 combines with J gene TRBJ2-4; D possibly corresponds to TRBD1 (6 bases). The germline CDR1 and CDR2 sequences are SGHRS and YFSETQ. CDR3 size: 14 residues. The DNA read from the CDR3 is TGCGCCAGCAGCTTAACGACAGGAATCGAGACT. Translated, it gives CASSLTTGIET. The whole CDR3 reads CASSLTTGIETQYF.

As concerns this clone: The read stops 3 residues short of the end of the CDR3; the missing end is completed from the germline J gene. The V call is TRBV13, the J call TRBJ2-5; D gene ambiguous. The length of the CDR3 is 11 residues. Germline V gives CDR1 PRHDT, CDR2 FYEKMQ (reference sequence). Between the trimmed V and J ends, which lost 3 bases and 5 bases, there was a span of 4 bases. CDR3 protein: CASSFGETQYF. The CDR3 bases that were read are TGTGCCAGCAGCTTCGGGGAGACC. The variable domain in full, completed from reference TRBV13 and TRBJ2-5, reads AAGVIQSPRHLIKEKRETATLKCYPIPRHDTVYWYQQGPGQDPQFLISFYEKMQSDKGSIPDRFSAQQFSDYHSELNMSSLELGDSALYFCASSFGETQYFGPGTRLLVL.